Here is one T cell receptor beta chain with its context. Which antigen it targets is not known. No base qualities exist here, and no much larger clone lies one base off it. These data come from a study of shared clonotypes between healthy human individuals (dated by TCRdb to the early 2020s). About the study as a whole: The cohort comprised a couple of women and three men aged 18 to 49 years. To estimate repertoire size and how much clonotype sharing occurs between individuals, the study deeply sequenced the blood TCR repertoires of roughly 5 healthy adults. Libraries were prepared and TCR repertoires were sequenced by different laboratories using diverse techniques, in order to increase sequencing depth and limit assay-specific biases. Leukapheresis yielded between about 0.9 and 9.5 billion PBMCs per donor.

Using the deep immunoSEQ assay, TCR CDR3 regions were amplified from genomic DNA by multiplex PCR. Extracted genomic DNA from each cell subset was distributed evenly across all wells of several immunoSEQ 96-well plates, and each plate was treated as a replicate. For unsorted PBMC, approximately 290 ng genomic DNA, equal to tens of thousands of T cell genomes, was loaded into each replicate PCR. Ten immunoSEQ deep assay plates were used to sequence unsorted PBMC genomic DNA. Purified libraries were quantified with a Qubit 3.0 fluorometer, sized on a Bioanalyzer 2100, and re-quantified with the KAPA Library Quantification kit. Every immunoSEQ 96-well plate was sequenced on a dedicated single-read 150-cycle Illumina NextSeq 550 flow cell. Per the original workflow: Because only junctional sequences without quality scores were contained in the immunoSEQ output, filtering matching that applied to full-length reads could not be performed. To assign V/J genes and CDR3, sequences were annotated against IMGT germline references using PyIR, a Python wrapper for IgBLAST v1.9. Reads were removed for weak V/J assignments (E-value above 1e-6), missing CDR3, stop codons, out-of-frame junctions, or ambiguous translated residues. V3J clonotypes were defined as sequences sharing an identical inferred V gene, J gene, and CDR3 amino acid sequence. Percentage overlap between repertoires was calculated by dividing the number of shared unique clonotypes by the size of the smaller repertoire. Repertoire richness was assessed with RTK rarefaction, the Chao1 estimator, and Recon v2.1 estimates of unobserved clonotypes. The immuneACCESS repertoire file appears here via TCRdb, limited to in-frame rearrangements. These files lack a portion of the clones; in checked studies, under half of the deficit traces to unresolved V genes, and the cause of the others is not known. That table furnishes V, J and clone size, whereas the DNA furnished D and trimming. This sample comprises fewer than 500,000 clones, over 60% of them detected only once. The ten largest clonotypes hold around 12% of the sample.

The donors were healthy, HIV-negative adults with no recently reported acute infections or vaccinations. Every donor was a Caucasian adult residing in Nashville, Tennessee, USA. For unsorted samples, about 90 million PBMCs were counted and genomic DNA was extracted with the QIAamp DNA Blood Mini kit. Blood was collected by leukapheresis, and PBMCs were isolated by Ficoll-Histopaque density gradient centrifugation and then cryopreserved in liquid nitrogen vapor phase. Counted from cysteine to phenylalanine, this CDR3 has 13 amino acids. This entry keeps only the CDR3 DNA: 39 bases, framed from base 1. V is reduced by 8 bases and J by 4 bases, leaving a spacing of 14 bases between them. From the germline V gene, CDR1 is MNHNS and CDR2 is SASEGT. Study-wide conclusions, independent of this receptor: The small number of donors limited the genetic and exposure-history diversity represented. Based on pairwise subsampling, the degree of clonotype sharing among donors was expected to be affected by sequencing depth. Only blood was sampled, and tissue TCR repertoires likely differ from those in blood.

The sequencing input was PBMCs. This TCR came from a woman aged 40 to 49 in good health. Some clones in this sample may be carry-over from other donors' samples. Recombination joined TRBV6-1 with TRBJ1-2; the D segment could be TRBD1, given 6 matching bases. The DNA reads as follows: TGTGCCAGCCAACAGGGAGGCCCCTATGGCTACACCTTC. It translates as CASQQGGPYGYTF.